Reported below is one TCR beta chain. Its cognate antigen has yet to be identified. No per-base quality is available; no much larger clone lies one base away. The entry originates in a study of T cell repertoires in cytomegalovirus infection (dated by TCRdb to the late 2010s). Turning to the overall study: Donor HLA type was relevant to the analysis, as public TCR beta signatures indicated carriage of CMV infection together with the matching HLA type. Points the paper makes about the study in general: The ex vivo response was dominated by HLA-C-restricted CMV-specific TCR beta clonotypes, which also provided the single most frequent clonotype in two of eight donors. Carriers of CMV infection plus the relevant HLA type were discriminated by the cumulative frequency of public TCR beta family members in the study cohort and in an independent roughly 350-donor cohort.

From cysteine to phenylalanine, the CDR3 is 15 amino acids long. Of the read, only the CDR3 DNA is kept; its 45 bases are in frame from base 1. The V and J ends are trimmed by 0 bases and 4 bases, leaving 13 bases between them. From the germline V gene, CDR1 is ENHRY and CDR2 is SYGVKD. These reads were obtained on an Illumina HiSeq 1500. TCRdb reanalyzed the raw reads on its own, using fastp at Q25 for trimming and MiXCR for clone calling, and kept in-frame beta chains. CDR3 protein sequences are deduplicated, and each keeps its most common genes and DNA. Recorded for this sample are around 260,000 distinct CDR3 sequences; more than 20% of them occurred a single time. In total, the top ten clones hold 11% to 15% of the sample.

The sequencing sample was made of PBMCs. The sequence links TRBV10-3 to TRBJ2-7; TRBD2 is a weak D gene call, 6 bases matching. The sequence derives from a human donor in good health (CMV status not recorded). Some clones in this sample may be carry-over from other donors' samples. The DNA is TGTGCCATCAGTGAGTCGATGGACGGGGGTTACGAGCAGTACTTC. Its coded protein is CAISESMDGGYEQYF.